Listed below are T cell receptor beta chains from one sample, sequenced in a study of blood T cells in healthy people across ages. Via MiXCR, TCRdb re-called the 5' RACE reads, giving one row per CDR3 protein. This sample has approximately 1,100,000 distinct CDR3 sequences, with under 45% found just once. What was sequenced was blood. All receptors come from an older woman in good health. CDR3s include the opening cysteine and the closing phenylalanine or tryptophan. A D gene is named only where the DNA matches it firmly. Only part of the rows carry a size: once, few, many, or a class if the clone is expanded.

clone_size j_call v_call d_call cdr3_aa cdr3_nt
few TRBJ1-6 TRBV12-3/TRBV12-4 - CASSQGIGAPLHF TGTGCCAGCAGCCAAGGGATCGGTGCACCCCTCCACTTT
- TRBJ1-1 TRBV7-2 - CASSDGFGVPAFF TGTGCCAGCAGCGACGGATTCGGGGTCCCTGCTTTCTTT
- TRBJ1-2 TRBV20-1 - CSARHGSGYTF TGCAGTGCTAGACATGGGTCTGGCTACACCTTC
- TRBJ2-1 TRBV3-1 TRBD2 CASSSQLAGGWGEQFF TGTGCCAGCAGTAGCCAACTAGCGGGAGGGTGGGGTGAGCAGTTCTTC
few TRBJ2-7 TRBV5-1 TRBD2 CASSLAGLSYEQYF TGTGCCAGCAGCCTAGCGGGCCTCTCCTACGAGCAGTACTTC
- TRBJ2-3 TRBV9 TRBD2 CASSVGAGGPRGTDTQYF TGTGCCAGCAGCGTAGGCGCGGGAGGGCCTCGTGGCACAGATACGCAGTATTTT
- TRBJ2-7 TRBV28 - CASSLGGGPFEQYF TGTGCCAGCAGTTTGGGAGGGGGGCCCTTCGAGCAGTACTTC
- TRBJ2-3 TRBV20-1 - CSARPRPLTDTQYF TGCAGTGCTAGGCCCCGACCCCTCACAGATACGCAGTATTTT
few TRBJ2-5 TRBV4-1 - CASSPQRGARLETQYF TGCGCCAGCAGCCCCCAACGGGGGGCGCGGTTAGAGACCCAGTACTTC
- TRBJ2-2 TRBV20-1 TRBD1 CSARSDRGLNTGELFF TGCAGTGCTAGATCTGACAGGGGCCTGAACACCGGGGAGCTGTTTTTT
- TRBJ1-4 TRBV7-9 - CASSLPANEKLFF TGTGCCAGCAGCTTACCAGCTAATGAAAAACTGTTTTTT
- TRBJ2-7 TRBV7-9 - CASSYDRTEQYF TGTGCCAGCAGCTACGACAGGACTGAGCAGTACTTC
- TRBJ2-6 TRBV20-1 - CSVEPCIGSSSGANVLTF TGCAGTGTCGAACCCTGCATAGGGTCCAGCTCTGGGGCCAACGTCCTGACTTTC
- TRBJ1-5 TRBV12-3/TRBV12-4 - CASMIYNQPQHF TGTGCCAGTATGATTTACAATCAGCCCCAGCATTTT
- TRBJ1-2 TRBV2 - CARRGGSGGHTF TGTGCCAGACGTGGGGGAAGTGGTGGCCACACCTTC
- TRBJ2-1 TRBV11-2 - CASSLPGRPNNEQFF TGTGCCAGCAGCTTACCGGGCCGCCCCAACAATGAGCAGTTCTTC
- TRBJ2-1 TRBV4-1 - CASSQVSSTYEQFF TGCGCCAGCAGCCAGGTTAGTTCCACGTATGAGCAGTTCTTC
few TRBJ2-7 TRBV4-1 TRBD2 CASSSQRESDEQYF TGCGCCAGCAGCTCCCAGCGGGAGTCGGACGAGCAGTACTTC
- TRBJ2-5 TRBV5-1 - CASSWPRTGGENRETQYF TGCGCCAGCAGCTGGCCCAGAACTGGGGGCGAGAACAGGGAGACCCAGTACTTC
- TRBJ1-2 TRBV20-1 - CSARSLKGENYGYTF TGCAGTGCTAGATCCTTGAAGGGGGAGAACTATGGCTACACCTTC
once TRBJ2-1 TRBV3-1 - CASSQDHKSSNEQFF TGTGCCAGCAGCCAAGATCATAAGAGTAGCAATGAGCAGTTCTTC
once TRBJ2-5 TRBV10-3 TRBD1 CAISGGDRGTETQYF TGTGCCATCAGTGGGGGGGACAGGGGAACAGAGACCCAGTACTTC
- TRBJ1-5 TRBV12-3/TRBV12-4 - CASSPAEYSNQPQHF TGTGCCAGCAGTCCAGCAGAATATAGCAATCAGCCCCAGCATTTT
- TRBJ1-2 TRBV29-1 - CSVEIGTDYGYTF TGCAGCGTTGAGATAGGGACTGACTATGGCTACACCTTC
- TRBJ2-5 TRBV27 - CASSRQPQETQYF TGTGCCAGCAGTCGACAGCCCCAAGAGACCCAGTACTTC
few TRBJ1-1 TRBV12-3/TRBV12-4 - CASSFFQGWNTEAFF TGTGCCAGCAGTTTTTTCCAGGGATGGAACACTGAAGCTTTCTTT
- TRBJ2-7 TRBV20-1 TRBD2 CSARKGLAGGYEQYF TGCAGTGCTAGAAAGGGACTAGCGGGAGGGTACGAGCAGTACTTC
- TRBJ1-1 TRBV20-1 - CSARDQVGGDYTEAFF TGCAGTGCTAGAGATCAAGTGGGCGGGGATTACACTGAAGCTTTCTTT
- TRBJ2-1 TRBV2 TRBD1 CASREDRGGLSYNEQFF TGTGCCAGCAGGGAAGACAGGGGAGGATTATCCTACAATGAGCAGTTCTTC
few TRBJ2-1 TRBV13 TRBD2 CASSLGTSGTTYNEQFF TGTGCCAGCAGCTTAGGGACTAGCGGAACTACCTACAATGAGCAGTTCTTC
- TRBJ2-4 TRBV2 TRBD2 CASRGLAMGGIQYF TGTGCCAGCAGGGGACTAGCTATGGGAGGGATTCAGTACTTC
- TRBJ2-3 TRBV27 - CASSLLDSTTDTQYF TGTGCCAGCAGTTTACTGGACAGCACCACAGATACGCAGTATTTT
- TRBJ1-1 TRBV29-1 - CSVLMNTEAFF TGCAGCGTTTTAATGAACACTGAAGCTTTCTTT
few TRBJ2-4 TRBV6-1 - CASSWDGLPGVNAKNIQYF TGTGCCAGCAGCTGGGACGGTCTCCCTGGGGTAAACGCCAAAAACATTCAGTACTTC
- TRBJ1-6 TRBV6-5 - CASSSTLSTGSPLHF TGTGCCAGCAGTTCCACTCTAAGTACGGGTTCACCCCTCCACTTT
- TRBJ2-7 TRBV20-1 - CSARDFEGLSSYEQYF TGCAGTGCTAGAGATTTCGAGGGCTTAAGCTCCTACGAGCAGTACTTC
- TRBJ2-7 TRBV6-5 - CASSQESTRSYEQYF TGTGCCAGCAGCCAAGAATCGACGAGATCCTACGAGCAGTACTTC
few TRBJ2-4 TRBV11-3 - CASRLTTYGAKNIQYF TGTGCCAGCAGACTTACGACATACGGGGCCAAAAACATTCAGTACTTC
- TRBJ1-5 TRBV21-1 - CASSSRGGGGLRYFNQPQHF TGTGCCAGCAGCTCTCGAGGAGGAGGGGGCTTAAGATATTTCAATCAGCCCCAGCATTTT
- TRBJ2-7 TRBV9 TRBD2 CASSTRTGGSVYEQYF TGTGCCAGCAGCACCCGGACTGGCGGGAGTGTCTACGAGCAGTACTTC
once TRBJ1-1 TRBV12-3/TRBV12-4 TRBD1 CASSIQGGPNTEAFF TGTGCCAGCAGTATCCAAGGGGGCCCGAACACTGAAGCTTTCTTT
- TRBJ2-3 TRBV5-1 TRBD2 CACSLMSGSRDTQYF TGCGCCTGCAGCTTGATGAGCGGGAGTAGGGATACGCAGTATTTT
- TRBJ1-2 TRBV20-1 TRBD1 CSARLDRGIYGYTF TGCAGTGCTAGATTGGACAGGGGAATCTATGGCTACACCTTC
few TRBJ2-2 TRBV29-1 - CSVRGSGELFF TGCAGCGTTCGGGGATCCGGGGAGCTGTTTTTT
- TRBJ2-1 TRBV28 - CASSFGEEQFF TGTGCCAGCAGTTTTGGAGAGGAGCAGTTCTTC
- TRBJ2-1 TRBV11-3 TRBD2 CASSRTSGSSNEQFF TGTGCCAGCAGCAGGACTAGCGGGAGTAGTAATGAGCAGTTCTTC
- TRBJ2-3 TRBV20-1 TRBD2 CSARAIWTSGREDTQYF TGCAGTGCTAGAGCTATATGGACTAGCGGGAGGGAAGATACGCAGTATTTT
many TRBJ1-2 TRBV6-6 - CASTQLHREDYGYTF TGTGCCAGCACCCAACTTCACAGGGAAGACTATGGCTACACCTTC
- TRBJ1-2 TRBV20-1 - CSARVSGADLYGYTF TGCAGTGCTAGAGTAAGCGGTGCGGACCTCTATGGCTACACCTTC
- TRBJ2-1 TRBV24-1 - CATSDLDSSSYNEQFF TGTGCCACCAGTGATTTGGACAGTAGCTCCTACAATGAGCAGTTCTTC
few TRBJ1-2 TRBV20-1 - CSARVGVDGYTF TGCAGTGCTAGAGTAGGGGTAGATGGCTACACCTTC
- TRBJ2-3 TRBV10-3 - CAIGPENTDTQYF TGTGCCATCGGCCCTGAGAACACAGATACGCAGTATTTT
- TRBJ1-1 TRBV5-6 TRBD1 CASSLAGTGRAFF TGTGCCAGCAGCTTGGCCGGGACAGGGAGAGCTTTCTTT
- TRBJ1-2 TRBV2 - CASSPSVGYTF TGTGCCAGCAGCCCTTCGGTTGGCTACACCTTC
- TRBJ1-2 TRBV27 - CTSSAPGQYPYGYTF TGTACCAGCAGTGCCCCAGGACAGTACCCCTATGGCTACACCTTC
few TRBJ2-1 TRBV20-1 TRBD2 CSAELAGAYNEQFF TGCAGTGCCGAACTAGCGGGAGCCTACAATGAGCAGTTCTTC
- TRBJ1-2 TRBV29-1 TRBD1 CSVLQGKNYGYTF TGCAGCGTCCTACAGGGGAAGAACTATGGCTACACCTTC
- TRBJ2-7 TRBV12-3/TRBV12-4 - CASSSGSISYEQYF TGTGCCAGCAGTTCAGGGTCCATTTCCTACGAGCAGTACTTC
- TRBJ2-5 TRBV5-1 - CASSSMGETQYF TGCGCCAGCAGCTCAATGGGGGAGACCCAGTACTTC
few TRBJ2-3 TRBV10-3 - CAIGEGQYTDTQYF TGTGCCATCGGGGAGGGACAGTACACAGATACGCAGTATTTT